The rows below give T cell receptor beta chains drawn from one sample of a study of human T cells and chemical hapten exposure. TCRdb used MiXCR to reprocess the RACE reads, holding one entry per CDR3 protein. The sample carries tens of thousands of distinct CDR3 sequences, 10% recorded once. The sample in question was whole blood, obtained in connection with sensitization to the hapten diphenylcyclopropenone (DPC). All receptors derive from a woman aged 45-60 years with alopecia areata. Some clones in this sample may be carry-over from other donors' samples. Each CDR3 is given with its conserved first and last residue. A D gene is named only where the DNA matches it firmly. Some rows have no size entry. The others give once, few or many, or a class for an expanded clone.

TGTGCCAGCAGCTCAGACGTCTCTGGGGCCAACGTCCTGACTTTC | CASSSDVSGANVLTF | many | NA | TRBJ2-6 | TRBV5-6
TGCAGCGCCAAGAGCACTGAAGCTTTCTTT | CSAKSTEAFF | few | NA | TRBJ1-1 | TRBV29-1
TGCAGTGCTAGAGGGGTACCCGGGAGCGTCGCTCAGCCCCAGCATTTT | CSARGVPGSVAQPQHF | NA | NA | TRBJ1-5 | TRBV20-1
TGTGCCTGGAGTGTACGACGGACTGATGGCTACACCTTC | CAWSVRRTDGYTF | NA | NA | TRBJ1-2 | TRBV30
TGCGCCAGCAGCTTGGACGGACAGGCAGGCACAGATACGCAGTATTTT | CASSLDGQAGTDTQYF | few | TRBD1 | TRBJ2-3 | TRBV5-1
TGTGCCAGCAGTTACTCGAACGGACTGAACACTGAAGCTTTCTTT | CASSYSNGLNTEAFF | NA | NA | TRBJ1-1 | TRBV6-5
TGCAGTGCTCTCCCGGGACAGGGGGTTGTCGAGCAGTACTTC | CSALPGQGVVEQYF | many | TRBD1 | TRBJ2-7 | TRBV20-1
TGTGCCAGCAGCGGGTGGGGGCGCCGGGGCTACACCTTC | CASSGWGRRGYTF | NA | NA | TRBJ1-2 | TRBV5-4
TGTGCCAGCAGCCAAGCCGTGGGACTACAAGAATACTTC | CASSQAVGLQEYF | many | TRBD2 | TRBJ2-5 | TRBV3-1
TGTGCCAGCAAGTCCGGGACGGATAGCAATCAGCCCCAGCATTTT | CASKSGTDSNQPQHF | many | NA | TRBJ1-5 | TRBV6-2/TRBV6-3
TGTGCCTGGAGTGTGTCGACTAGGTTCAATCAGCCCCAGCATTTT | CAWSVSTRFNQPQHF | many | NA | TRBJ1-5 | TRBV30
TGTGCCAGCAGCCAAGCCAGCACGAACTATGGCTACACCTTC | CASSQASTNYGYTF | many | NA | TRBJ1-2 | TRBV3-1
TGCAGTGCTAGAGATCAGGGATCTGGCTACACCTTC | CSARDQGSGYTF | NA | NA | TRBJ1-2 | TRBV20-1
TGTGCCAGCAGCTTATCGGCTACCACCGGGGAGCTGTTTTTT | CASSLSATTGELFF | few | NA | TRBJ2-2 | TRBV7-9
TGCGCCAGCAGCCAAGGGGTAATCCGACTAGCGGGAGCCAATGAGCAGTTCTTC | CASSQGVIRLAGANEQFF | NA | TRBD2 | TRBJ2-1 | TRBV4-1
TGTGCCAGCAGCTTAAATACGGGGGCGAGCTCCTACAATGAGCAGTTCTTC | CASSLNTGASSYNEQFF | many | NA | TRBJ2-1 | TRBV7-6
TGTGCCTCATGGCCGGGACTCCTCACAGATACGCAGTATTTT | CASWPGLLTDTQYF | NA | NA | TRBJ2-3 | TRBV6-6
TGCAGCGTCTCAGGAATACAGCTTCAAATCGAGACCCAGTACTTC | CSVSGIQLQIETQYF | many | NA | TRBJ2-5 | TRBV29-1